The TCR beta chain described here comes from a study of T cell responses to AZD1222 COVID-19 vaccine. Findings of the study overall: Baseline seropositivity occurred in only a handful of AZD1222 recipients.

On this clone: Its specificity is not known.

Sequencing used immunoSEQ multiplex PCR; TCRdb keeps in-frame clones, though not all of them. Counted here are tens of thousands of clones, under 95% occurring once; the ten biggest clones make up around 5%. The length of the CDR3 is 15 residues. CDR1 is SGHNT, CDR2 YYREEE, per germline (reference sequence). The J segment lost 1 base and the V segment lost 5 bases, leaving 3 bases of the junction unmatched. The chain is built from TRBV5-4 and TRBJ2-2; 9 bases agree with TRBD1. The material was peripheral blood, obtained on day 0 of AZD1222 vaccination. The receptor comes from an adult in good health. The CDR3 protein is CASSMDRGNTGELFF. The CDR3 DNA is TGTGCCAGCAGTATGGACAGGGGGAACACCGGGGAGCTGTTTTTT.